This T cell receptor beta chain was retrieved from a study of cytomegalovirus exposure and HLA in healthy donors. The overall study: The roughly 110 validation repertoires were reported in a later analysis to have been generated on the same platform as the 666 first-cohort repertoires. Study findings and constraints: With high specificity and sensitivity, the classifier reportedly diagnosed cytomegalovirus status. Specificity for CMV antigens was confirmed in vitro for a few of the CMV-associated chains.

The CDR3 has 11 amino acids. The germline V and J ends were trimmed by 4 bases and 3 bases, with 7 bases remaining between them. Germline V gene lookup returns CDR1 GTSNPN and CDR2 SVGIG (reference sequence). The method was immunoSEQ multiplex PCR; TCRdb's version includes in-frame clones alone and lacks a portion of them. The sample contains 150,000 to 160,000 clones, less than 90% of which appear only once. In the case of this clone: No antigen is known for it.

The chain uses TRBV30 and TRBJ2-7, with D possibly matching TRBD1 (5 bases). This sequence originates from a man aged 18 to 35 in good health and CMV-seropositive. Sequences were obtained from PBMCs. For the CDR3, the DNA is TGTGCCTGGAAACAGGTCTACGAGCAGTACTTC. Translating it yields CAWKQVYEQYF.